The 32 T cell receptor beta chains given below trace back to one sample, sequenced in a study of cytomegalovirus exposure and HLA in healthy donors. Clones were sequenced by immunoSEQ multiplex PCR, and TCRdb holds only the in-frame ones, with some missing. In the table there are 200,000 to 250,000 clones, roughly 87% of which are singletons. What was sequenced was PBMCs. Source of these receptors: a woman in her late teens or twenties in good health and CMV-seropositive.

The chain employs TRBV19 and TRBJ2-7; the match to TRBD1 covers 9 bases. The trim removed 6 bases at V and 4 bases at J, leaving 7 bases unmatched. There are 14 residues in the CDR3. Germline V gene lookup returns CDR1 LNHDA and CDR2 SQIVND (reference sequence). CDR3 sequence (DNA): TGTGCCAGTAGCCCGACAGGGGGTGAATACGAGCAGTACTTC. It specifies CASSPTGGEYEQYF.

The chain uses TRBV7-8 and TRBJ1-1; 9 positions match TRBD1. Germline trimming cut 2 bases from V and 2 bases from J; bases unmatched to any gene: 15. The CDR3 spans 19 residues. Germline-derived CDR1 and CDR2 are SGHVS and FQNEAQ. The CDR3 region is CASSLPTGQGRFINTEAFF. The CDR3 bases are TGTGCCAGCAGCTTACCAACTGGACAGGGGCGCTTTATCAACACTGAAGCTTTCTTT.

The gene calls are TRBV9 and TRBJ2-7; TRBD1 agrees at 8 bases. Germline-derived CDR1 and CDR2 are SGDLS and YYNGEE. The CDR3 is 19 amino acids. The ends lost 0 bases at V and 6 bases at J; junction bases unmatched: 20. CDR3 region: CASSVDSGQGALLPGEQYF. The CDR3 DNA sequence: TGTGCCAGCAGCGTAGATAGTGGACAGGGTGCCCTTCTCCCCGGCGAGCAGTACTTC.

This rearrangement joins TRBV12-5 to TRBJ2-1; D possibly corresponds to TRBD1 (5 bases). In germline, CDR1 is LGHNT, CDR2 FRNRAP. V was clipped by 0 bases and J by 6 bases, with 15 bases between them. This CDR3 comprises 16 residues. This CDR3 is CASGLVVAGLVNEQFF. The CDR3 nucleotides read TGTGCTAGTGGTTTGGTCGTGGCAGGGCTTGTCAATGAGCAGTTCTTC.

The J gene is TRBJ2-3, the V gene TRBV30, with a tentative D call TRBD2 (5 bases). The CDR3 covers 16 residues. Trimming pared 1 base from V and 0 bases from J, leaving 14 bases between. Per the germline V gene, CDR1 is GTSNPN and CDR2 is SVGIG (reference sequence). This CDR3 reads CAWSAGVTISTDTQYF. DNA for the CDR3: TGTGCCTGGAGTGCCGGGGTAACTATTAGCACAGATACGCAGTATTTT.

The rearrangement joins TRBV6-5 to TRBJ2-3; tentative D call: TRBD2 (6 bases). The CDR3 is 12 amino acids. Germline V gene lookup returns CDR1 MNHEY and CDR2 SVGAGI. The V end lost 9 bases, the J end lost 3 bases, and 10 bases lay between the germline ends. DNA of the CDR3: TGTGCCAGTTCAAGCGGGACAGATACGCAGTATTTT. Translated, it gives CASSSGTDTQYF.

This chain connects TRBV7-8 to TRBJ2-1; the D gene is possibly TRBD2 (7 bases). Trimming cost V 7 bases and J 5 bases, with 21 bases left between them. The CDR3 is 16 amino acids. CDR1 and CDR2 (germline): SGHVS, FQNEAQ. Written as DNA, the CDR3 is TGTGCCAGCAACCCTCTGGGGGGGGCGACCCACAATGAGCAGTTCTTC. It yields the protein CASNPLGGATHNEQFF.

This sequence joins TRBV4-1 and TRBJ1-1; the D gene is possibly TRBD1 (5 bases). Trimming shortened V by 1 base and J by 1 base, and 13 bases separated the two germline ends. CDR3 length: 16 amino acids. Germline V gene data show CDR1 as MGHRA and CDR2 as YSYEKL. CDR3 sequence (DNA): TGCGCCAGCAGCCAAGCCGCCTGGGGCGGGAACACTGAAGCTTTCTTT. The encoded protein is CASSQAAWGGNTEAFF.

The rearrangement links TRBV6-5 to TRBJ1-1; weak D call: TRBD1 (6 bases). V was pared by 4 bases and J by 2 bases, with 11 bases between. CDR3 length: 14 amino acids. CDR1 and CDR2 from the germline V gene are MNHEY and SVGAGI. The CDR3: CASSLRQENTEAFF. In nucleotides, the CDR3 is TGTGCCAGCAGTTTGAGACAGGAAAACACTGAAGCTTTCTTT.

This chain uses TRBV30 with TRBJ1-2; D perhaps matches TRBD1 (5 bases). The germline CDR1 and CDR2 sequences are GTSNPN and SVGIG (reference sequence). Trimming took 2 bases from V and 4 from J, leaving 14 bases between them. This CDR3 is built from 14 residues. CDR3 nucleotide sequence: TGTGCCTGGAGTTTCGGCCAGGGTTTCTATGGCTACACCTTC. This sequence encodes CAWSFGQGFYGYTF.

The rearrangement uses TRBV15 and TRBJ2-1; weak D call: TRBD2 (5 bases). The CDR3 is 15 residues long. Germline V lookup: CDR1 LNHNV, CDR2 YYDKDF (reference sequence). V was clipped by 0 bases and J by 2 bases, with 8 bases between them. CDR3 in DNA: TGTGCCACCAGCAGAGAGGAGGAGGCCTACAATGAGCAGTTCTTC. It encodes CATSREEEAYNEQFF. The entire variable domain, with the rest obtained from reference TRBV15 and TRBJ2-1, is as follows: DAMVIQNPRYQVTQFGKPVTLSCSQTLNHNVMYWYQQKSSQAPKLLFHYYDKDFNNEADTPDNFQSRRPNTSFCFLDIRSPGLGDTAMYLCATSREEEAYNEQFFGPGTRLTVL.

The chain is built from TRBV7-2 and TRBJ2-1, with 7 bases that match TRBD2. Germline V lookup: CDR1 SGHTA, CDR2 FQGNSA. J was trimmed by 3 bases and V by 1 base; bases with no gene match: 6. This CDR3 spans 16 amino acids. The CDR3 protein is CASSLGEGHLYNEQFF. As DNA, the CDR3 is TGTGCCAGCAGCTTAGGGGAGGGCCACCTCTACAATGAGCAGTTCTTC.

The gene calls are TRBV19 and TRBJ2-2, with 11 bases fitting TRBD1. Germline V gene data show CDR1 as LNHDA and CDR2 as SQIVND (reference sequence). The trim removed 10 bases at V and 7 bases at J, leaving 5 bases unmatched. The CDR3 sequence is 13 residues long. The CDR3 coding sequence is TGTGCCACTGGACAGGGGGCCATCGGGGAGCTGTTTTTT. Its translation is CATGQGAIGELFF.

The chain links TRBV5-1 to TRBJ2-6; D unclear. Trimming removed 1 base at V and 4 bases at J, with 9 bases between. The CDR3 sequence is 15 residues long. CDR1 is SGHRS and CDR2 is YFSETQ in the germline V gene. The CDR3: CASSLSGEGANVLTF. The CDR3 bases are TGCGCCAGCAGCTTGTCGGGTGAGGGGGCCAACGTCCTGACTTTC. The full variable domain, rest sourced from reference TRBV5-1 and TRBJ2-6, is KAGVTQTPRYLIKTRGQQVTLSCSPISGHRSVSWYQQTPGQGLQFLFEYFSETQRNKGNFPGRFSGRQFSNSRSEMNVSTLELGDSALYLCASSLSGEGANVLTFGAGSRLTVL.

This clone turned up a few times. The rearrangement uses TRBV13 and TRBJ1-2, with 10 bases that match TRBD1. After removal of 0 bases from V and 5 bases from J, the junction contained 0 bases not matched to a gene. CDR1 PRHDT and CDR2 FYEKMQ come from the germline V gene (reference sequence). The CDR3 covers 14 residues. CDR3 protein: CASSLGGQGYGYTF. CDR3 DNA: TGTGCCAGCAGCTTAGGGGGACAGGGGTATGGCTACACCTTC.

V usage is TRBV7-9 and J usage is TRBJ2-7; the D is unclear. Trimming took 5 bases from V and 0 from J, leaving 17 bases between them. The CDR3 consists of 16 residues. The germline V gene has CDR1 SEHNR and CDR2 FQNEAQ (reference sequence). Here the CDR3 reads CASSHNRQVASYEQYF. DNA for the CDR3: TGTGCCAGCAGCCACAACCGGCAGGTGGCCTCCTACGAGCAGTACTTC.

The CDR3 nucleotides read TGCAGCGTTGGAGGGTGGCAGGGGGCGACTGGTCGCCAAGAGACCCAGTACTTC. Translating it yields CSVGGWQGATGRQETQYF. The V gene is TRBV29-1, the J gene TRBJ2-5; 8 bases map to TRBD1. This CDR3 comprises 18 residues. The V and J ends lost 4 bases and 1 base, in that order; junction bases with no gene match: 17. CDR1 is SQVTM, CDR2 ANQGSEA, per germline.

The V and J genes are TRBV27 and TRBJ2-7; 9 bases match TRBD1. The CDR3 covers 16 residues. Per germline, CDR1 MNHEY and CDR2 SMNVEV (reference sequence). With V trimmed by 2 bases and J by 1 base, 6 bases remained unmatched. The CDR3 here is CASSLRFGTGSYEQYF. The CDR3 nucleotides read TGTGCCAGCAGTTTAAGGTTCGGGACAGGGTCCTACGAGCAGTACTTC.

The chain carries TRBV5-1 and TRBJ2-7; maybe TRBD2 (5 bases). The germline V gene has CDR1 SGHRS and CDR2 YFSETQ. Deletions cut 1 base from V and 0 bases from J, with 11 bases between. The CDR3 extends over 15 amino acids. CDR3 protein: CASSLIEGGSYEQYF. Here the CDR3 DNA reads TGCGCCAGCAGCTTGATCGAGGGCGGCTCCTACGAGCAGTACTTC.

This clone was recorded once. The V call is TRBV28, the J call TRBJ2-7; D gene ambiguous. CDR1 is MDHEN, CDR2 SYDVKM, per germline. The CDR3 loop spans 13 amino acids. The ends were cut back, 5 bases at V and 2 bases at J, with 10 bases in the middle. The DNA for the CDR3 is TGTGCCAGCAGTCCCACAGTTACCTACGAGCAGTACTTC. The encoded protein is CASSPTVTYEQYF. The full variable domain, completed using reference TRBV28 and TRBJ2-7, is DVKVTQSSRYLVKRTGEKVFLECVQDMDHENMFWYRQDPGLGLRLIYFSYDVKMKEKGDIPEGYSVSREKKERFSLILESASTNQTSMYLCASSPTVTYEQYFGPGTRLTVT.

The genes are TRBV27 and TRBJ1-3; D is unresolved. The CDR3 runs 14 residues. Germline V gene sequence: CDR1 MNHEY, CDR2 SMNVEV (reference sequence). Deletions cut 3 bases from V and 0 bases from J, with 6 bases between. This chain's CDR3 is CASSFASSGNTIYF. The CDR3 bases are TGTGCCAGCAGTTTTGCGAGCTCTGGAAACACCATATATTTT.

This chain links TRBV7-8 with TRBJ1-2; possibly TRBD1 for D (6 bases). Trimming cost V 2 bases and J 7 bases, with 17 bases left between them. Germline V lookup: CDR1 SGHVS, CDR2 FQNEAQ. The CDR3 has 15 residues. CDR3 sequence (DNA): TGTGCCAGCAGCTTATTTCTCCAGGGGAGGGGTGGCTACACCTTC. Encoded protein: CASSLFLQGRGGYTF.

The J gene is TRBJ1-1, the V gene TRBV28; weak D call: TRBD1 (6 bases). Germline V gene lookup returns CDR1 MDHEN and CDR2 SYDVKM. V lost 2 bases to trimming and J lost 0 bases, with 10 bases between them. This CDR3 is 15 amino acids long. CDR3 in amino acids: CASSLGGSMNTEAFF. Written as DNA, the CDR3 is TGTGCCAGCAGTTTAGGGGGCAGTATGAACACTGAAGCTTTCTTT.

This sequence joins TRBV5-1 and TRBJ2-7; a possible D gene is TRBD2 (5 bases). Germline V gene data show CDR1 as SGHRS and CDR2 as YFSETQ. This CDR3 has 16 residues. The V end lost 3 bases, the J end lost 4 bases, and 20 bases lay between the germline ends. The CDR3 region is CASSYSLDGGGYEQYF. DNA for the CDR3: TGCGCCAGCAGCTACTCACTCGATGGAGGTGGGTACGAGCAGTACTTC.

The chain has TRBV2 and TRBJ1-4; D gene ambiguous. The V gene's germline CDR1 is SNHLY and CDR2 FYNNEI. Deletions cut 6 bases from V and 3 bases from J, with 11 bases between. The CDR3 loop spans 14 amino acids. The CDR3: CASRDGGPNEKLFF. In DNA form, the CDR3 reads TGTGCCAGCAGGGACGGCGGGCCTAATGAAAAACTGTTTTTT.

On this clone: Different DNA sequences within this sample yield the same CDR3. Here the CDR3 reads CASSLRGAGTEAFF. The CDR3 nucleotides read TGTGCCAGCAGTTTACGGGGGGCAGGGACTGAAGCTTTCTTT. The gene calls are TRBV28 and TRBJ1-1; perhaps TRBD1 as D (6 bases). CDR1 and CDR2 (germline): MDHEN, SYDVKM. Trimming stripped 2 bases from V and 5 bases from J, with 12 bases between. This CDR3 has 14 residues.

This clone was detected a few times. The gene calls are TRBV30 and TRBJ2-1; D perhaps matches TRBD2 (5 bases). V lost 2 bases and J lost 6, with 8 bases in between. The CDR3 spans 12 residues. In germline, CDR1 is GTSNPN, CDR2 SVGIG (reference sequence). The CDR3 here is CAWSREGNEQFF. CDR3 coding DNA: TGTGCCTGGAGTCGGGAAGGCAATGAGCAGTTCTTC.

Note on this clone: Distinct nucleotide sequences in the sample also encode this CDR3. This chain links TRBV5-1 with TRBJ2-1; TRBD2 aligns across 8 bases. V dropped 1 base and J dropped 6; count of bases not matched to a gene: 3. The CDR3 loop spans 14 amino acids. Germline V gene data show CDR1 as SGHRS and CDR2 as YFSETQ. CDR3 sequence reads: CASSLRGGSNEQFF. As DNA, the CDR3 is TGCGCCAGCAGCTTGCGGGGGGGAAGCAATGAGCAGTTCTTC.

The chain uses TRBV29-1 and TRBJ2-2, with TRBD2 as a possible D gene (6 bases). This CDR3 region has 13 residues. Germline-derived CDR1 and CDR2 are SQVTM and ANQGSEA. Trimming shortened V by 5 bases and J by 5 bases, and 12 bases separated the two germline ends. The CDR3, as DNA: TGCAGCGTTCGTGGGGGGACGACCGGGGAGCTGTTTTTT. This translates into CSVRGGTTGELFF.

The V and J genes are TRBV2 and TRBJ2-7; maybe TRBD2 (6 bases). The germline gives CDR1 SNHLY, CDR2 FYNNEI. V gave up 1 base and J gave up 2 bases, with 9 bases separating them. This CDR3 has 14 residues. DNA of the CDR3: TGTGCCAGCAGTGAAGAGGGGACTGCCTACGAGCAGTACTTC. The encoded protein is CASSEEGTAYEQYF.

The chain recombines TRBV27 with TRBJ2-1, with TRBD2 matching over 9 bases. V lost 5 bases to trimming and J lost 3 bases; unmatched junction nucleotides: 2. Germline V gene sequence: CDR1 MNHEY, CDR2 SMNVEV (reference sequence). The CDR3 sequence is 14 residues long. The DNA of the CDR3 is TGTGCCAGCAGTCGGACTAGCGTCTACAATGAGCAGTTCTTC. This sequence encodes CASSRTSVYNEQFF.

The chain carries TRBV4-1 and TRBJ2-1; 8 bases fit TRBD2. Losses at the gene ends were 0 bases for V and 5 bases for J; bases not matched to a gene: 9. The CDR3 extends over 17 amino acids. Germline V gene lookup returns CDR1 MGHRA and CDR2 YSYEKL. The CDR3 region has the DNA TGCGCCAGCAGCCAAGATCGGGGACTAGGGCGTCACAATGAGCAGTTCTTC. Translation gives CASSQDRGLGRHNEQFF.